The entry that follows covers one T cell receptor beta chain sequence. Its antigen has not been determined. A read error may be the cause here, since a much bigger clone is one base away. For repertoire sequencing, TCR beta CDR3 regions were amplified from RNA transcripts. A first-round RT-PCR used HTBI primers with the Qiagen OneStep RT-PCR kit, followed by a second-round multiplex PCR, size selection and purification. Libraries were sequenced paired-end with 100 bp reads on an Illumina HiSeq2000. In the paper's pipeline: SOAPnuke was used to process the reads, throwing out any read that had adapters, had uncalled bases, had a mean Phred below 15, or lacked an exact constant-primer or identifier match. High-quality paired reads were merged with COPE v1.2.5. Each unique nucleotide sequence was defined as a clonotype, and clonotypes were aligned to IMGT TRB V, D and J references with MiTCR v1.1. Only V-J combinations with frequency above 0.0001 were analysed, covering about 99% of repertoires. A TCR clonal expansion and chaos score per V-J combination was defined as the ratio of F50 clonal expansion to chaos observed in the TCRdist matrix. Features were reduced by Welch's t-statistics and random forest to roughly 14 V-J combinations, which fed a naive Bayes classifier. The similarity between thyroid and blood repertoires was quantified using the Morisita-Horn index. TCRdb itself trimmed the public reads at Q25 with fastp, ran MiXCR and retained productive beta chains. Rows are combined by CDR3 protein, so each entry shows the most common genes and DNA. TCRdb's processing, not the study's, gives the V and J calls here. This sample gives roughly 1.1 million distinct CDR3 sequences in total; about 36% of them show up just once. The top ten constitute approximately 12% of the sample.

Trimming removed 1 base from V and 7 bases from J, leaving 13 bases between the germline ends. The germline V gene encodes CDR1 LGHNA and CDR2 YNFKEQ. The CDR3, from cysteine to phenylalanine, totals 14 residues. Of all the DNA, just the CDR3 is kept, 42 bases in frame from base 1. This entry belongs to a study of Graves' ophthalmopathy and Graves' hyperthyroidism (dated by TCRdb to between 2017 and 2018). Describing the broader study: Stable hyperthyroidism was defined as no progression to ophthalmopathy within 18 months of follow-up. Following sampling, methimazole starting at 30 mg daily was administered to hyperthyroidism patients, and high-dose intravenous methylprednisolone was administered to ophthalmopathy patients. To tell Graves' ophthalmopathy apart from Graves' hyperthyroidism, and to predict which patients would progress to ophthalmopathy, the study relied on TCR beta repertoire signatures. In total, approximately 130 blood samples were TCR-sequenced: around 42 ophthalmopathy, roughly 77 hyperthyroidism and some 17 hyperthyroidism-to-ophthalmopathy patients. To explore V-J signatures that distinguish ophthalmopathy from hyperthyroidism, a discovery set of around 100 patients was enrolled, made up of 43 with ophthalmopathy and roughly 57 with stable hyperthyroidism. For independent validation, a separate cohort was made up of 18 to 20 hyperthyroidism patients plus 17 patients who later progressed from hyperthyroidism to ophthalmopathy. T-cell repertoires of thyroid tissue and blood were compared in six or seven hyperthyroidism patients.

Hyperthyroidism patients were newly diagnosed, were aged 18 to 65 years, and had a disease duration under 2 months. Patients with other autoimmune diseases, uncontrolled infections, pregnancy or lactation were excluded. Clinical symptoms, serum thyroxine, TRAb, thyroid ultrasound and orbital computed tomography formed the basis of the diagnosis. Total RNA was extracted with Trizol reagent and quality-checked on an Agilent 2100 Bioanalyzer. The study at large found these results: Sample size was not predetermined statistically, and investigators were not blinded to group allocation. In validation, the model predicted ophthalmopathy progression with about 70% sensitivity and roughly 78% specificity; 12 predicted patients were CT-confirmed with GO in a median of approximately 6.2 months. Among expanded thyroid clonotypes with frequency above 0.001, most also showed up in blood, which suggests that blood repertoires may reflect the thyroid immune response. Ophthalmopathy was separated from stable hyperthyroidism by the 13-signature model with just under 90% sensitivity and 81% to 84% specificity in cross-validation and with 80%/75% in the test set.

The sequence is built from TRBV4-2 and TRBJ1-1, with the D gene too uncertain to name. The receptor comes from an adult man with Graves' hyperthyroidism. The sample comprised peripheral blood or thyroid tissue (not recorded which). The DNA sequence reads TGTGCCAGCAGCCAAGGTGAGGACTTCGGTGAAGCTTTCTTT. This sequence encodes CASSQGEDFGEAFF.